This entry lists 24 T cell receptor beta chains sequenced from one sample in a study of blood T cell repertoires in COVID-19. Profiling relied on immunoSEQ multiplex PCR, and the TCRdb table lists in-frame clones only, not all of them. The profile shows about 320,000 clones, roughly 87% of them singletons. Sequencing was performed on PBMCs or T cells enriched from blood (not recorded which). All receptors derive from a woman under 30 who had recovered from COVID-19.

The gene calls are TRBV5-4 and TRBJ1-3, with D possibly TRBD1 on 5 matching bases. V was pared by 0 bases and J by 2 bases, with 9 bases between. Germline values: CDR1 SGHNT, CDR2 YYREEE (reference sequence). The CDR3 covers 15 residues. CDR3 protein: CASSLAQGPGNTIYF. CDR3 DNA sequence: TGTGCCAGCAGCTTGGCGCAGGGCCCTGGAAACACCATATATTTT.

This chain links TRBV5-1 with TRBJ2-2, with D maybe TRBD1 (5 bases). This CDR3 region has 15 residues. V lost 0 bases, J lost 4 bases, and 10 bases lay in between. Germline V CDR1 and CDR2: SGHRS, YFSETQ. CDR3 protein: CASSLGGAGTGELFF. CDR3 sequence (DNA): TGCGCCAGCAGCTTGGGTGGGGCTGGCACCGGGGAGCTGTTTTTT.

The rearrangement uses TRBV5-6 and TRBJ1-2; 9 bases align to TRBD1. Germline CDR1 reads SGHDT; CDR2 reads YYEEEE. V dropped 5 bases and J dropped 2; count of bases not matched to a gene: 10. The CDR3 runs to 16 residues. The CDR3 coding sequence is TGTGCCAGCAGGGCGGGCACCGGGACAGGGAACTATGGCTACACCTTC. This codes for CASRAGTGTGNYGYTF.

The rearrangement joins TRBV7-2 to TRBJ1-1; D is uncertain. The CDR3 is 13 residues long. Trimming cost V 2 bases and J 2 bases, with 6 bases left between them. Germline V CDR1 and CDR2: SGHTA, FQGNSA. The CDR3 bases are TGTGCCAGCAGCTTAAGCCTAAACACTGAAGCTTTCTTT. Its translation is CASSLSLNTEAFF.

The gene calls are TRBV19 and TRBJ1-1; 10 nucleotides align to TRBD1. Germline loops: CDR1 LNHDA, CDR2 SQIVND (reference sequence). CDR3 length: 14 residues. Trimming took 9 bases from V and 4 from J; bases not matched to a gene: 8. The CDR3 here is CASGETGGGTEAFF. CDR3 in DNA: TGTGCCAGCGGCGAGACAGGGGGCGGCACTGAAGCTTTCTTT.

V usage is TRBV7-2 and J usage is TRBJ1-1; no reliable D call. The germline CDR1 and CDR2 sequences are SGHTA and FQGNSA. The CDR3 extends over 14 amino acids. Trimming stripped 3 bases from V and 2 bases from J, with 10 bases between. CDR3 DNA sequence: TGTGCCAGCAGCTTCCCCCGTCTTAACACTGAAGCTTTCTTT. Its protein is CASSFPRLNTEAFF.

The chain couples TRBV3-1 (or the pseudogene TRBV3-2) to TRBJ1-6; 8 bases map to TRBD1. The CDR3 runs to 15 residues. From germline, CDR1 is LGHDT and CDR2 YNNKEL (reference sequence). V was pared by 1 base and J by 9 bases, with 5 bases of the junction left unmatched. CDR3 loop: CASSQGRQGISPLHF. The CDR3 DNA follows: TGTGCCAGCAGCCAAGGCCGACAGGGGATTTCACCCCTCCACTTT.

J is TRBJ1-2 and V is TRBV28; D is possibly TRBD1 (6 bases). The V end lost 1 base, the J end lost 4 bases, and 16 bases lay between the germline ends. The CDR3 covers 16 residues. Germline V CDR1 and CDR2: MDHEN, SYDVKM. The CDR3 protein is CASSLLIWQGSYGYTF. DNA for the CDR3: TGTGCCAGCAGTTTATTGATTTGGCAGGGGAGCTATGGCTACACCTTC.

DNA for the CDR3: TGCGCCAGCAGCCAAGGATACTCGACAGCCCTAGTGGAGCTGTTTTTT. This codes for CASSQGYSTALVELFF. The rearrangement uses TRBV4-3 and TRBJ2-2, with a tentative D call TRBD1 (5 bases). Trimming took 1 base from V and 10 from J, leaving 19 bases between them. Germline V gene data show CDR1 as LGHNA and CDR2 as YSLEER. The CDR3 is 16 amino acids.

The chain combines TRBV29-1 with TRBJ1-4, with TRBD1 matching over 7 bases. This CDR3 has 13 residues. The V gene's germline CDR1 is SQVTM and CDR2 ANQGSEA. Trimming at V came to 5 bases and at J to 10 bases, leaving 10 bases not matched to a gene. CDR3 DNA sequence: TGCAGCGTTTCCTGGGACAGTACGACAAAACTGTTTTTT. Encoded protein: CSVSWDSTTKLFF.

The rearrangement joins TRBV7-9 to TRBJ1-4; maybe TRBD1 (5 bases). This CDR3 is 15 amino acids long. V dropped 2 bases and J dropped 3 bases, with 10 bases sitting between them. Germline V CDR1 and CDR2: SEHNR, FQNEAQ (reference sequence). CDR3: CASSLSGDPNEKLFF. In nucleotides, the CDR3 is TGTGCCAGCAGCTTAAGCGGGGACCCTAATGAAAAACTGTTTTTT.

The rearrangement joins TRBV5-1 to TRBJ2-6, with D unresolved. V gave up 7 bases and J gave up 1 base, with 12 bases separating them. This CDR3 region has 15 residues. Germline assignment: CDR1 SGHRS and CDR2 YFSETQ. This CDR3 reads CASSPENSGANVLTF. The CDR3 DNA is TGCGCCAGCTCCCCCGAGAATTCTGGGGCCAACGTCCTGACTTTC.

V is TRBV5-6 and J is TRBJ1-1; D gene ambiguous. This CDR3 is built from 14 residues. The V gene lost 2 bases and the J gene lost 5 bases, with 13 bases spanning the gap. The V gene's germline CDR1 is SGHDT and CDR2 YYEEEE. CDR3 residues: CASSLQPWSTEAFF. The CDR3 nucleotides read TGTGCCAGCAGCTTACAACCATGGAGTACTGAAGCTTTCTTT. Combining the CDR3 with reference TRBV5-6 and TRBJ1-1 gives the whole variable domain DAGVTQSPTHLIKTRGQQVTLRCSPKSGHDTVSWYQQALGQGPQFIFQYYEEEERQRGNFPDRFSGHQFPNYSSELNVNALLLGDSALYLCASSLQPWSTEAFFGQGTRLTVV.

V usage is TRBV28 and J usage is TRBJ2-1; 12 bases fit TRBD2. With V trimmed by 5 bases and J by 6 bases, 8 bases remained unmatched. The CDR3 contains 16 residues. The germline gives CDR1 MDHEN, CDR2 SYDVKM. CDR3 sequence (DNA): TGTGCCAGCAGTCAATGGTCGACTAGCGGGAGCAATGAGCAGTTCTTC. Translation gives CASSQWSTSGSNEQFF.

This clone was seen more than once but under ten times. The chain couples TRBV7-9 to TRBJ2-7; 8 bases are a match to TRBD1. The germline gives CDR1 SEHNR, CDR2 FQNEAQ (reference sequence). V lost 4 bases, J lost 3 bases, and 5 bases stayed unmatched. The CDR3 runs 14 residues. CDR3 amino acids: CASSSDRGIYEQYF. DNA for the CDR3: TGTGCCAGCAGCTCCGACAGGGGAATCTACGAGCAGTACTTC.

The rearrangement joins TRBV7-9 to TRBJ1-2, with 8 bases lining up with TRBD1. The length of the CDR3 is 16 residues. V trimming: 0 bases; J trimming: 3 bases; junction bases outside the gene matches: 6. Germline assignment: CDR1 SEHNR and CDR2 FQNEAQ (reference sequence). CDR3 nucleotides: TGTGCCAGCAGCTTAGCGATCGACAGGGGAGACTATGGCTACACCTTC. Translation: CASSLAIDRGDYGYTF.

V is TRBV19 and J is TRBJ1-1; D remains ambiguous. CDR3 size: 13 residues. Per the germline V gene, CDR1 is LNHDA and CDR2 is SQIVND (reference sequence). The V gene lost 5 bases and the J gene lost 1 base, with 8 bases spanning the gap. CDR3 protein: CASSQQRNTEAFF. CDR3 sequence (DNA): TGTGCCAGTAGTCAACAGAGGAACACTGAAGCTTTCTTT.

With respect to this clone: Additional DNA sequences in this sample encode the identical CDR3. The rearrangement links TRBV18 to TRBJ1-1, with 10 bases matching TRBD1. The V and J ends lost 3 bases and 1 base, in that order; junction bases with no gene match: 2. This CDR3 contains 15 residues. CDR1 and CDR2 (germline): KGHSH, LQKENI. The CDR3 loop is CASSPRTGGNTEAFF. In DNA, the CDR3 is TGTGCCAGCTCACCTCGGACAGGGGGGAACACTGAAGCTTTCTTT.

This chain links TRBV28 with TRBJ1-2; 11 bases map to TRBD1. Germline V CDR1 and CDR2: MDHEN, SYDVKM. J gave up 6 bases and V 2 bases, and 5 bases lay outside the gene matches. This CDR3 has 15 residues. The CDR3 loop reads CASSLLGQGVDGYTF. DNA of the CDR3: TGTGCCAGCAGTTTACTGGGACAGGGGGTAGATGGCTACACCTTC.

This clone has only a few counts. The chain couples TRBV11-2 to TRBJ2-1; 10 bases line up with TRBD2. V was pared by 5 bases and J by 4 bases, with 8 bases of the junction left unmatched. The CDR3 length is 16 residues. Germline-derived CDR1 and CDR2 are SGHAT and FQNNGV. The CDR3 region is CASSTLMGLAYNEQFF. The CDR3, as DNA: TGTGCCAGCAGCACACTTATGGGACTAGCGTACAATGAGCAGTTCTTC.

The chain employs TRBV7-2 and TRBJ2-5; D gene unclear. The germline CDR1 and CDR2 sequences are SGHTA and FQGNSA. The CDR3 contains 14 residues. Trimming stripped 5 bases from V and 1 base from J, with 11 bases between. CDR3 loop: CASSGQTFQETQYF. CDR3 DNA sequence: TGTGCCAGCAGCGGTCAAACTTTCCAAGAGACCCAGTACTTC.

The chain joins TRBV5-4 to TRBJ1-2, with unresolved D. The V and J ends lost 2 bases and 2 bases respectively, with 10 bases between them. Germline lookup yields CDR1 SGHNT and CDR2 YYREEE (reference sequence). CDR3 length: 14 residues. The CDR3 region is CASSLSGRNYGYTF. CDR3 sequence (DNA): TGTGCCAGCAGCTTATCGGGGAGGAACTATGGCTACACCTTC.

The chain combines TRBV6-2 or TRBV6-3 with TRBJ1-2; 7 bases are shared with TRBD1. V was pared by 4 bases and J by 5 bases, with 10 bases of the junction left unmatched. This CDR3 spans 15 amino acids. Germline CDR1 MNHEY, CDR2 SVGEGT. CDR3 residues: CASSSRTGREYGYTF. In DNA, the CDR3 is TGTGCCAGCAGTTCTCGGACAGGACGGGAATATGGCTACACCTTC.

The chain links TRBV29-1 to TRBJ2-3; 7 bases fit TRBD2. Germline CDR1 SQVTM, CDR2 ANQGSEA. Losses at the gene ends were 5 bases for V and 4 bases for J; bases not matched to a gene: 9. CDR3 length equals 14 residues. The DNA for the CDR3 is TGCAGCGTTCTTGGGTGGGCGGGGGCAGATACGCAGTATTTT. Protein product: CSVLGWAGADTQYF.